The sequence of this TCR beta chain was determined in a study of shared clonotypes between healthy human individuals. At the level of the study: The study used three CD4 naive, three CD4 memory, two CD8 naive and one CD8 memory plate per donor.

Unmatched junction bases numbered 12, after V lost 5 bases and J lost 3 bases. The CDR3 totals 17 residues. Germline CDR1 SGHTA, CDR2 FQGNSA. Only CD45RO-negative cells positively selected for CCR7 counted as naive CD8 cells, so terminally differentiated effector memory CD45RA+ cells were excluded. The authors distributed each subset's genomic DNA evenly over several immunoSEQ plates. Assay used: immunoSEQ multiplex PCR; TCRdb lists only in-frame clones, some missing. The sample carries millions of clones, about 92% recorded once. The sequenced sample consisted of naive CD8+ T cells from PBMCs. The clonotype comes from a man aged 18 to 35 in good health. Some clones in this sample may be carry-over from other donors' samples. This chain joins TRBV7-2 and TRBJ2-1; 8 nucleotides line up with TRBD2. CDR3 in DNA: TGTGCCAGCAGCCAGCGGTTTGGGACTAGTCACTACAATGAGCAGTTCTTC. This gives the protein CASSQRFGTSHYNEQFF. The whole variable domain, filled in from reference TRBV7-2 and TRBJ2-1, reads GAGVSQSPSNKVTEKGKDVELRCDPISGHTALYWYRQSLGQGLEFLIYFQGNSAPDKSGLPSDRFSAERTGGSVSTLTIQRTQQEDSAVYLCASSQRFGTSHYNEQFFGPGTRLTVL.